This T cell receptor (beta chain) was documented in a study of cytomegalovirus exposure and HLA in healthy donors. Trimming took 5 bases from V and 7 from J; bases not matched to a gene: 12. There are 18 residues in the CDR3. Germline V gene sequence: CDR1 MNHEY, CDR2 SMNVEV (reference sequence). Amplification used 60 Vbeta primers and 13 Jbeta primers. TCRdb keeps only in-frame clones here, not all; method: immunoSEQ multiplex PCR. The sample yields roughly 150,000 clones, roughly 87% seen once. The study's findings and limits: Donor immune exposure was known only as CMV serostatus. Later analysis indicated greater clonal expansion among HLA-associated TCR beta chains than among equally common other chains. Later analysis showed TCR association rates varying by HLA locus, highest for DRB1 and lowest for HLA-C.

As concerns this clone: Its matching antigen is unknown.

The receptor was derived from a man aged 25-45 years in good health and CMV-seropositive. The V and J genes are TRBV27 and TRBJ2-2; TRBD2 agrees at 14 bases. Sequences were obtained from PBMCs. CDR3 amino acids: CASSPETGLAGGFGELFF. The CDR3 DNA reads TGTGCCAGCAGTCCCGAGACTGGACTAGCGGGAGGCTTCGGGGAGCTGTTTTTT.